Presented here are 27 T cell receptor beta chains from one specimen sequenced in a study of OX40 agonist ivuxolimab in advanced cancers. Assay used: immunoSEQ multiplex PCR; TCRdb lists only in-frame clones, some missing. The table has some 70,000 clones, more than 85% seen once. The specimen was CD4+ or CD8+ T cells sorted from blood, collected in a trial of the OX40 agonist ivuxolimab. Every receptor here comes from an adult with an advanced solid tumor such as melanoma, head and neck, liver or kidney cancer.

V gene TRBV15 combines with J gene TRBJ1-1; possible D gene TRBD1, 6 bases. Germline lookup yields CDR1 LNHNV and CDR2 YYDKDF (reference sequence). Trimming shortened V by 0 bases and J by 0 bases, and 14 bases separated the two germline ends. CDR3 size: 17 residues. In DNA, the CDR3 is TGTGCCACCAGCAGAGATAGAGGTCAGGGGATGAACACTGAAGCTTTCTTT. As protein: CATSRDRGQGMNTEAFF.

The V and J genes are TRBV5-5 and TRBJ1-1; D may be TRBD1 (5 bases). The CDR3 runs 12 residues. The V end lost 2 bases, the J end lost 4 bases, and 6 bases lay between the germline ends. Germline V lookup: CDR1 SGHKS, CDR2 YYEKEE (reference sequence). CDR3 loop: CASSFRGTEAFF. The CDR3 nucleotides are TGTGCCAGCAGCTTTAGGGGCACTGAAGCTTTCTTT. The whole variable domain, remainder taken from reference TRBV5-5 and TRBJ1-1, is DAGVTQSPTHLIKTRGQQVTLRCSPISGHKSVSWYQQVLGQGPQFIFQYYEKEERGRGNFPDRFSARQFPNYSSELNVNALLLGDSALYLCASSFRGTEAFFGQGTRLTVV.

The chain uses TRBV9 and TRBJ1-6, with unresolved D. V gave up 1 base and J gave up 7 bases, with 9 bases separating them. Germline V gene data show CDR1 as SGDLS and CDR2 as YYNGEE. This CDR3 is 14 amino acids long. The CDR3 region is CASSVSSGNSPLHF. The CDR3 nucleotides are TGTGCCAGCAGCGTAAGTAGTGGAAATTCACCCCTCCACTTT.

The chain uses TRBV19 and TRBJ1-1; no reliable D call. Per germline, CDR1 LNHDA and CDR2 SQIVND (reference sequence). The V gene lost 7 bases and the J gene lost 0 bases, with 15 bases spanning the gap. The CDR3 covers 15 residues. CDR3 in DNA: TGTGCCAGTAAAACGGCTGCAGGTATGAACACTGAAGCTTTCTTT. Protein: CASKTAAGMNTEAFF.

The rearrangement links TRBV6-1 to TRBJ1-3; D not resolved. Trimming stripped 5 bases from V and 4 bases from J, with 12 bases between. Looked up from germline, CDR1 is MNHNS and CDR2 is SASEGT. The length of the CDR3 is 14 residues. The CDR3 reads CASSRERGGNTIYF. The CDR3 DNA reads TGTGCCAGCAGTCGGGAGAGAGGGGGAAACACCATATATTTT.

This sequence joins TRBV29-1 and TRBJ2-7, with D unclear. V dropped 4 bases and J dropped 5 bases, with 12 bases sitting between them. Germline assignment: CDR1 SQVTM and CDR2 ANQGSEA. The CDR3 extends over 12 amino acids. CDR3 nucleotide sequence: TGCAGCGTTGGATTGGGGAACCACGAGCAGTACTTC. This codes for CSVGLGNHEQYF.

This rearrangement joins TRBV6-1 to TRBJ2-6, with D possibly matching TRBD1 (6 bases). This CDR3 is built from 17 residues. Germline CDR1 is MNHNS and CDR2 is SASEGT. Trimming removed 2 bases from V and 0 bases from J, with 11 bases in between. CDR3 sequence (DNA): TGTGCCAGCAGTGAAACGATGACAGGCTCTGGGGCCAACGTCCTGACTTTC. Amino acids: CASSETMTGSGANVLTF.

The rearrangement links TRBV29-1 to TRBJ2-1; 14 nucleotides agree with TRBD2. With V trimmed by 6 bases and J by 7 bases, 5 bases remained unmatched. CDR3 size: 14 residues. Germline CDR1 SQVTM, CDR2 ANQGSEA. Here the CDR3 reads CSVGLAGGFNEQFF. The CDR3, as DNA: TGCAGCGTAGGACTAGCGGGAGGTTTTAATGAGCAGTTCTTC.

This rearrangement joins TRBV6-5 to TRBJ2-7; 7 bases map to TRBD1. The junction had 3 bases not matched to a gene; V was cut back by 6 bases and J by 1 base. This CDR3 spans 13 amino acids. Germline V gene sequence: CDR1 MNHEY, CDR2 SVGAGI. In DNA form, the CDR3 reads TGTGCCAGCAGACCGGGACAGTCCTACGAGCAGTACTTC. Its translation is CASRPGQSYEQYF.

The chain carries TRBV11-3 and TRBJ1-1; D remains unclear. V lost 2 bases to trimming and J lost 4 bases, with 5 bases between them. CDR3 size: 12 residues. Per germline, CDR1 SGHNT and CDR2 YENEEA. CDR3 sequence: CASSLMSTEAFF. CDR3 sequence (DNA): TGTGCCAGCAGCTTAATGTCCACTGAAGCTTTCTTT.

The J gene is TRBJ2-2, the V gene TRBV5-1; tentatively, D is TRBD1 (6 bases). CDR3 length: 19 residues. Germline V CDR1 and CDR2: SGHRS, YFSETQ. V was clipped by 1 base and J by 0 bases, with 19 bases between them. CDR3 sequence: CASSLNAGAGFPNTGELFF. The CDR3 DNA sequence: TGCGCCAGCAGCTTGAATGCAGGGGCAGGATTCCCGAACACCGGGGAGCTGTTTTTT.

The chain is built from TRBV5-4 and TRBJ2-5; possible D gene TRBD1, 8 bases. The CDR3 spans 15 residues. Germline CDR1 and CDR2: SGHNT and YYREEE (reference sequence). V was trimmed by 4 bases and J by 5 bases, leaving 18 bases between them. The CDR3 sequence is CASSPNIQGGETQYF. The CDR3 region has the DNA TGTGCCAGCAGCCCGAATATACAGGGGGGGGAGACCCAGTACTTC.

This chain links TRBV10-3 with TRBJ2-5; no reliable D call. CDR1 is ENHRY, CDR2 SYGVKD, per germline. The V end was cut by 3 bases, the J end by 3 bases, with 17 bases between. This CDR3 is built from 16 residues. This CDR3 reads CAISDRLKKSEETQYF. In DNA form, the CDR3 reads TGTGCCATCAGTGATCGTCTTAAGAAGTCTGAAGAGACCCAGTACTTC.

V usage is TRBV15 and J usage is TRBJ2-2; 8 nucleotides match TRBD1. Germline CDR1 is LNHNV and CDR2 is YYDKDF (reference sequence). V lost 3 bases and J lost 3; bases outside the gene matches: 3. CDR3 length: 15 amino acids. In DNA form, the CDR3 reads TGTGCCACCAGCAGGGACAGGGTCGACACCGGGGAGCTGTTTTTT. Translating it yields CATSRDRVDTGELFF.

V gene TRBV28 combines with J gene TRBJ1-2; maybe TRBD1 (5 bases). Per germline, CDR1 MDHEN and CDR2 SYDVKM. Trimming took 6 bases from V and 7 from J, leaving 18 bases between them. The CDR3 has 14 residues. The CDR3 region has the DNA TGTGCCAGCAGGCCTACCGGGACGGGGGGTGGCTACACCTTC. Translated, it gives CASRPTGTGGGYTF.

The V call is TRBV6-6, the J call TRBJ1-6, with 10 bases aligning to TRBD1. The germline V gene has CDR1 MNHNY and CDR2 SVGAGI (reference sequence). J lost 7 bases, V lost 7 bases, and 10 bases had no gene match. The CDR3 covers 16 residues. Here the CDR3 reads CASMTSGTGDNSPLHF. The CDR3, as DNA: TGTGCCAGCATGACATCCGGGACAGGGGACAATTCACCCCTCCACTTT.

The J gene is TRBJ1-2, the V gene TRBV6-5; tentatively, D is TRBD1 (6 bases). The CDR3 extends over 13 amino acids. CDR1 MNHEY and CDR2 SVGAGI come from the germline V gene. The V end lost 10 bases, the J end lost 6 bases, and 18 bases lay between the germline ends. CDR3 region: CAISSGAKHGYTF. DNA of the CDR3: TGTGCCATCTCATCGGGGGCAAAGCATGGCTACACCTTC.

The chain carries TRBV4-1 and TRBJ1-5; possible D gene TRBD1, 5 bases. The CDR3 runs to 15 residues. The V and J ends lost 3 bases and 0 bases respectively, with 9 bases between them. Per the germline V gene, CDR1 is MGHRA and CDR2 is YSYEKL. CDR3 in DNA: TGCGCCAGCAGCCAGGGGGGTTATAGCAATCAGCCCCAGCATTTT. Protein product: CASSQGGYSNQPQHF.

The chain uses TRBV9 and TRBJ2-5; either TRBD1 or TRBD2 may supply D (5 bases each). Trimming took off 2 bases at V and 4 bases at J, with 12 bases between the two ends. Germline CDR1 SGDLS, CDR2 YYNGEE. The CDR3 has 14 residues. CDR3 sequence: CASSVRDGGETQYF. The CDR3 DNA is TGTGCCAGCAGCGTGAGGGATGGGGGAGAGACCCAGTACTTC.

The genes are TRBV9 and TRBJ1-1; tentative D call: TRBD1 (5 bases). Looked up from germline, CDR1 is SGDLS and CDR2 is YYNGEE. Trimming left V 0 bases short and J 2 bases short, with 8 bases between. This CDR3 region has 14 residues. CDR3: CASSVDGANTEAFF. In DNA, the CDR3 is TGTGCCAGCAGCGTAGATGGGGCCAACACTGAAGCTTTCTTT. Filled out from reference TRBV9 and TRBJ1-1, the complete variable domain reads DSGVTQTPKHLITATGQRVTLRCSPRSGDLSVYWYQQSLDQGLQFLIQYYNGEERAKGNILERFSAQQFPDLHSELNLSSLELGDSALYFCASSVDGANTEAFFGQGTRLTVV.

The chain has TRBV18 and TRBJ2-1, with no clear D. Trimming removed 1 base at V and 7 bases at J, with 2 bases between. CDR3 length: 11 amino acids. Germline-derived CDR1 and CDR2 are KGHSH and LQKENI. DNA of the CDR3: TGTGCCAGCTCACCACGTAATGAGCAGTTCTTC. Translated, it gives CASSPRNEQFF. The whole variable domain, remainder taken from reference TRBV18 and TRBJ2-1, is NAGVMQNPRHLVRRRGQEARLRCSPMKGHSHVYWYRQLPEEGLKFMVYLQKENIIDESGMPKERFSAEFPKEGPSILRIQQVVRGDSAAYFCASSPRNEQFFGPGTRLTVL.

The rearrangement uses TRBV6-1 and TRBJ2-7; 7 bases map to TRBD1. This CDR3 spans 13 amino acids. CDR1 MNHNS and CDR2 SASEGT come from the germline V gene. V dropped 9 bases and J dropped 6; count of bases not matched to a gene: 11. The CDR3 DNA sequence: TGTGCCAGTACGCCGGGACAGCCGGCCGAGCAGTACTTC. It yields the protein CASTPGQPAEQYF.

The chain is built from TRBV19 and TRBJ1-4; 10 bases fit TRBD1. V dropped 5 bases and J dropped 10; count of bases not matched to a gene: 13. The CDR3 consists of 16 residues. Germline lookup yields CDR1 LNHDA and CDR2 SQIVND (reference sequence). CDR3 in amino acids: CASSVTPGTGDGKLFF. The CDR3 region has the DNA TGTGCCAGTAGTGTCACCCCTGGGACAGGGGACGGAAAACTGTTTTTT.

The chain uses TRBV6-6 and TRBJ2-5, with 8 bases fitting TRBD2. This CDR3 has 16 amino acids. The germline V gene has CDR1 MNHNY and CDR2 SVGAGI (reference sequence). J lost 1 base, V lost 1 base, and 5 bases had no gene match. Written as DNA, the CDR3 is TGTGCCAGCAGTTACTTGGTAGCGGGGCTCCAAGAGACCCAGTACTTC. Its translation is CASSYLVAGLQETQYF.

The chain has TRBV6-5 and TRBJ1-4; D gene unclear. The CDR3 length is 14 residues. Germline V gene data show CDR1 as MNHEY and CDR2 as SVGAGI. V lost 6 bases, J lost 6 bases, and 14 bases lay in between. CDR3 region: CASRRTDAHEKLFF. DNA for the CDR3: TGTGCCAGCAGACGGACGGATGCCCATGAAAAACTGTTTTTT.

This clone has just one count. This chain connects TRBV4-1 to TRBJ1-2, with 7 bases lining up with TRBD1. The germline CDR1 and CDR2 sequences are MGHRA and YSYEKL. This CDR3 region has 12 residues. The V segment lost 5 bases and the J segment 8 bases; nucleotides outside the gene matches: 5. The CDR3 DNA reads TGCGCCAGCAGCTATGGACAGGCCGGCTACACCTTC. Residues: CASSYGQAGYTF.

The CDR3 sequence is CASRDVGTEAFF. The CDR3 DNA sequence: TGCGCCAGCAGAGACGTGGGCACTGAAGCTTTCTTT. The rearrangement links TRBV5-1 to TRBJ1-1, with D hard to call. The V end lost 5 bases, the J end lost 4 bases, and 9 bases lay between the germline ends. The CDR3 spans 12 residues. The germline CDR1 and CDR2 sequences are SGHRS and YFSETQ.